This T cell receptor (beta chain) originates from a study of blood T cell repertoires in COVID-19. Study-wide context: Collection of acute and convalescent COVID-19 samples took place in the United States, Italy and Spain. T cells, B-cell-depleted T cells, or PBMCs provided the cDNA or gDNA that served as material.

As originally analysed: Amplification from reference gene primers served as the basis for estimated nucleated cell counts. Profiled with immunoSEQ multiplex PCR; TCRdb holds only in-frame clones, not every one. V, J and clone size were drawn from that table, and D and trimming were deduced from the DNA. The sample holds about 130,000 clones, 88% seen once. Sample: peripheral blood. The receptor was derived from a man over 45 with acute or convalescent COVID-19.

The CDR3 nucleotides are TGTGCCAGCAGCTTACCGCTGAAGGGGAATCACACTGAAGCTTTCTTT. Its protein product is CASSLPLKGNHTEAFF. V and J are TRBV7-9 and TRBJ1-1; maybe TRBD1 (5 bases). Germline-derived CDR1 and CDR2 are SEHNR and FQNEAQ (reference sequence). V was clipped by 2 bases and J by 3 bases, with 16 bases between them. The CDR3 contains 16 residues. Based on the CDR3 plus reference TRBV7-9 and TRBJ1-1, the full variable domain is DTGVSQNPRHKITKRGQNVTFRCDPISEHNRLYWYRQTLGQGPEFLTYFQNEAQLEKSRLLSDRFSAERPKGSFSTLEIQRTEQGDSAMYLCASSLPLKGNHTEAFFGQGTRLTVV.